Described below is a single T cell receptor beta chain sequence and its context. How the authors handled the data: Quantification of nucleated cells was approximated via reference gene primer amplification. Clones were sequenced by immunoSEQ multiplex PCR, and TCRdb holds only the in-frame ones, with some missing. V and J calls and clone size come straight from that table; D and trimming were deduced from the DNA. The sample yields a few hundred thousand clones, 65% to 90% seen once. This sample was included in a study of blood T cell repertoires in COVID-19. At the level of the study: COVID-19 samples from acute and convalescent phases originated in the United States, Italy and Spain. T cells, B-cell-depleted T cells, or PBMCs provided the cDNA or gDNA that served as material.

Sequenced sample: peripheral blood. The clonotype originates from a human donor in a cohort sampled during active COVID-19.

This CDR3 reads CASSSPGQAGTDTQYF. The DNA of the CDR3 is TGTGCCAGCAGCTCCCCGGGACAGGCAGGAACAGATACGCAGTATTTT. The J gene is TRBJ2-3, the V gene TRBV5-6; 8 nucleotides match TRBD1. This CDR3 spans 16 amino acids. Looked up from germline, CDR1 is SGHDT and CDR2 is YYEEEE. The J segment lost 3 bases and the V segment lost 3 bases, leaving 9 bases of the junction unmatched.